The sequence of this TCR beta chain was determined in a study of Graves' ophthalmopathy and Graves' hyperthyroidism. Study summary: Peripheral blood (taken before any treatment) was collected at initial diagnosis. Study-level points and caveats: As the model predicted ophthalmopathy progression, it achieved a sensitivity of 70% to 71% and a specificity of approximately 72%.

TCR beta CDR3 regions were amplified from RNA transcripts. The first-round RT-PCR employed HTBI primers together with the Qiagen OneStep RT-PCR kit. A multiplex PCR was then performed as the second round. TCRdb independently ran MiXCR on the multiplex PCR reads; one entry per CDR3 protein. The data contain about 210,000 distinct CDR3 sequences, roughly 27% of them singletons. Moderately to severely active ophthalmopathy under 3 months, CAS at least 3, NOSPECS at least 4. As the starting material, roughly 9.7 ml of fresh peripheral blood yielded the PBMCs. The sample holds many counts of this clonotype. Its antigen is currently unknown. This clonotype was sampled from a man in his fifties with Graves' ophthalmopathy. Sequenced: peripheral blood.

The CDR3 DNA reads as TGTGCCAGCAGCTTCGGGACATGGGGCTACGAGCAGTACTTC. This sequence encodes CASSFGTWGYEQYF. V usage is TRBV7-2 and J usage is TRBJ2-7; TRBD1 might be the D (6 bases). V lost 3 bases and J lost 3, with 12 bases in between. Germline loops: CDR1 SGHTA, CDR2 FQGNSA. The CDR3 contains 14 residues. The variable domain in full, completed from reference TRBV7-2 and TRBJ2-7, reads GAGVSQSPSNKVTEKGKDVELRCDPISGHTALYWYRQSLGQGLEFLIYFQGNSAPDKSGLPSDRFSAERTGGSVSTLTIQRTQQEDSAVYLCASSFGTWGYEQYFGPGTRLTVT.